What follows are 18 T cell receptor beta chains derived from one specimen sequenced in a study of blood T cells in healthy people across ages. Combining a sample-barcoded 5' primer with a J-beta primer mix, a second PCR ran for roughly 7 to 12 cycles. TCRdb itself ran the 5' RACE reads through MiXCR, one entry per CDR3 protein. Of around 1.5 million distinct CDR3 sequences in the sample, 30% to 35% were seen once. Sequenced: blood. The receptors originated from a woman aged 25 to 39 in good health.

This chain connects TRBV5-1 to TRBJ2-7; 12 nucleotides agree with TRBD2. V shed 0 bases and J 3 bases; nucleotides not matched to a gene: 4. The length of the CDR3 is 16 residues. Germline CDR1 and CDR2: SGHRS and YFSETQ. The CDR3 nucleotides are TGCGCCAGCAGCTTGGGACTAGCGGGGGAAAACTACGAGCAGTACTTC. It codes for CASSLGLAGENYEQYF.

DNA for the CDR3: TGTGCCAGCAGTTTAGGAGAGTTAGCGGGGAAAGTAGCCAAAAACATTCAGTACTTC. It translates to CASSLGELAGKVAKNIQYF. This sequence joins TRBV12-3 or TRBV12-4 and TRBJ2-4, with 8 positions matching TRBD2. This CDR3 contains 19 residues. V was pared by 1 base and J by 0 bases, with 11 bases of the junction left unmatched.

This clonotype was seen many times. The rearrangement uses TRBV4-1 and TRBJ2-1, with 11 bases matching TRBD2. The trim removed 3 bases at V and 3 bases at J, leaving 1 base unmatched. Germline values: CDR1 MGHRA, CDR2 YSYEKL. CDR3 length: 15 residues. For the CDR3, the DNA is TGCGCCAGCAGCCAGGGACTAGCGGACTACAATGAGCAGTTCTTC. This translates into CASSQGLADYNEQFF.

This clonotype was found a few times. The V and J genes are TRBV5-1 and TRBJ2-7; TRBD1 matches 7 bases. Germline CDR1 is SGHRS and CDR2 is YFSETQ. The J segment lost 2 bases and the V segment lost 4 bases, leaving 6 bases of the junction unmatched. The CDR3 loop spans 14 amino acids. The CDR3 DNA reads TGCGCCAGCAGCCAGCAGGGGGTCACCTACGAGCAGTACTTC. Protein: CASSQQGVTYEQYF.

The chain is built from TRBV12-3 or TRBV12-4 and TRBJ2-7; weak D call: TRBD1 (6 bases). Trimming left V 5 bases short and J 2 bases short, with 19 bases between. CDR3 length: 16 amino acids. In DNA, the CDR3 is TGTGCCAGCAGTCCTCGGACCGGGACATTTGCCTACGAGCAGTACTTC. This translates into CASSPRTGTFAYEQYF.

The V gene is TRBV14, the J gene TRBJ1-1; D remains ambiguous. V lost 1 base and J 3 bases, leaving 9 bases between the germline ends. This CDR3 has 14 residues. Germline values: CDR1 SGHDN, CDR2 FVKESK. The CDR3 DNA reads as TGTGCCAGCAGCCAAGTATCCGGGTACACTGAAGCTTTCTTT. Amino acid sequence: CASSQVSGYTEAFF.

There are many counts of this clonotype. This chain joins TRBV20-1 and TRBJ1-5, with a tentative D call TRBD1 (5 bases). Trimming left V 3 bases short and J 7 bases short, with 19 bases between. Germline V gene data show CDR1 as DFQATT and CDR2 as SNEGSKA (reference sequence). There are 15 residues in the CDR3. CDR3 protein: CSASPGSQGRQPQHF. In nucleotides, the CDR3 is TGCAGTGCTAGCCCCGGGTCCCAGGGACGGCAGCCCCAGCATTTT.

The sample holds a few counts of this clonotype. The DNA of the CDR3 is TGTGCCAGTCGACAGGACCTAGCTACCTACGAGCAGTACTTC. Residues: CASRQDLATYEQYF. The chain has TRBV2 and TRBJ2-7, with D perhaps matching TRBD1 (6 bases). The CDR3 has 14 amino acids. Germline assignment: CDR1 SNHLY and CDR2 FYNNEI. Trimming removed 9 bases from V and 2 bases from J, with 17 bases in between.

This sequence joins TRBV10-3 and TRBJ2-7, with D perhaps TRBD2 (6 bases). Per the germline V gene, CDR1 is ENHRY and CDR2 is SYGVKD. Trimming shortened V by 2 bases and J by 0 bases, and 8 bases separated the two germline ends. CDR3 length equals 14 residues. CDR3 sequence: CAISERGTSYEQYF. DNA of the CDR3: TGTGCCATCAGTGAGCGGGGGACCTCCTACGAGCAGTACTTC.

Only a few counts were recorded for this clonotype. The chain is built from TRBV4-1 and TRBJ2-7; maybe TRBD2 (6 bases). This CDR3 is 15 amino acids long. The V end lost 0 bases, the J end lost 4 bases, and 13 bases lay between the germline ends. Germline loops: CDR1 MGHRA, CDR2 YSYEKL. CDR3 sequence (DNA): TGCGCCAGCAGCCAAGATTGGCTAGCGCTATACGAGCAGTACTTC. Translation: CASSQDWLALYEQYF.

This clonotype has a handful of counts. The J gene is TRBJ1-1, the V gene TRBV28, with 8 positions matching TRBD1. The CDR3 has 15 residues. V lost 5 bases, J lost 1 base, and 6 bases stayed unmatched. Germline V gene lookup returns CDR1 MDHEN and CDR2 SYDVKM. The CDR3 DNA is TGTGCCAGCAGTGCGGCCGGGACAGGGAACACTGAAGCTTTCTTT. Translation gives CASSAAGTGNTEAFF.

The chain has TRBV7-4 and TRBJ1-6; D is undetermined. Germline V gives CDR1 SGHVT, CDR2 SQSDAQ. This CDR3 has 14 amino acids. V was cut by 6 bases and J by 7 bases, with 13 bases left in between. The CDR3 coding sequence is TGTGCCAGCAGTTATAATCTCCCGAATTCACCCCTCCACTTT. It translates to CASSYNLPNSPLHF.

The chain links TRBV12-3 or TRBV12-4 to TRBJ2-1; 7 bases are a match to TRBD2. The length of the CDR3 is 14 residues. V was clipped by 5 bases and J by 6 bases; unmatched bases: 7. CDR3 DNA sequence: TGTGCCAGCAGTCCCTTAGCGGGTTCCAATGAGCAGTTCTTC. It yields the protein CASSPLAGSNEQFF.

The chain links TRBV3-1 to TRBJ2-7; D remains ambiguous. This CDR3 is 14 amino acids long. V lost 1 base and J lost 3, with 10 bases in between. Germline V gene lookup returns CDR1 LGHDT and CDR2 YNNKEL (reference sequence). CDR3 in DNA: TGTGCCAGCAGCCAAGGCCTTTCTAGCTACGAGCAGTACTTC. Translated: CASSQGLSSYEQYF.

This clonotype was found many times. Here the CDR3 DNA reads TGTGCCAGCAGTCCAGGACTAGCGGGGGGTCTAGCTGAGACCCAGTACTTC. It encodes CASSPGLAGGLAETQYF. The rearrangement links TRBV12-3 or TRBV12-4 to TRBJ2-5, with 14 bases matching TRBD2. The CDR3 spans 17 residues. Trimming at V came to 5 bases and at J to 5 bases, leaving 10 bases not matched to a gene.

The J gene is TRBJ1-1, the V gene TRBV6-6; D is unresolved. The CDR3 runs to 15 residues. The V end lost 2 bases, the J end lost 0 bases, and 10 bases lay between the germline ends. CDR1 MNHNY and CDR2 SVGAGI come from the germline V gene (reference sequence). The CDR3 region is CASSYRSSMNTEAFF. For the CDR3, the DNA is TGTGCCAGCAGTTACAGGTCATCCATGAACACTGAAGCTTTCTTT.

This clonotype was found many times. The rearrangement uses TRBV15 and TRBJ2-7; 7 nucleotides agree with TRBD1. Germline-derived CDR1 and CDR2 are LNHNV and YYDKDF (reference sequence). The CDR3 spans 15 residues. J gave up 0 bases and V 4 bases, and 6 bases lay outside the gene matches. The CDR3 region is CATSTSTGISYEQYF. The CDR3 DNA reads as TGTGCCACCAGCACATCGACAGGGATCTCCTACGAGCAGTACTTC.

The DNA of the CDR3 is TGTGCCAGCAGCAGAGCGGGAGCTAACGAGCAGTACTTC. Translated, it gives CASSRAGANEQYF. The chain couples TRBV11-3 to TRBJ2-7, with TRBD2 matching over 8 bases. With 5 bases clipped from V and 5 bases from J, the junction kept 5 bases outside the gene matches. CDR1 and CDR2 from the germline V gene are SGHNT and YENEEA. This CDR3 is 13 amino acids long.